The 27 T cell receptor beta chains presented below share a single source sample, sequenced in a study of technical replicates of blood from a few donors. Generated by immunoSEQ multiplex PCR, the TCRdb table keeps only in-frame clones and is missing some. Counted here are 75,000 to 95,000 clones, about 93% occurring once; the ten biggest clones make up over 0.25%. Sample: T cells isolated from PBMCs. The receptors here all came from a human donor in good health.

The chain has TRBV4-2 and TRBJ2-3, with 8 bases lining up with TRBD2. CDR1 LGHNA and CDR2 YNFKEQ come from the germline V gene. V was clipped by 0 bases and J by 9 bases; unmatched bases: 11. CDR3 length equals 16 residues. The CDR3 nucleotides read TGTGCCAGCAGCCAAGATCTTGCGGGGGGCCAAGTCACGCAGTATTTT. The encoded protein is CASSQDLAGGQVTQYF.

The J gene is TRBJ1-6, the V gene TRBV19; D ambiguous. The CDR3 extends over 14 amino acids. Trimming took 6 bases from V and 10 from J, leaving 16 bases between them. Germline lookup yields CDR1 LNHDA and CDR2 SQIVND (reference sequence). The CDR3 DNA reads TGTGCCAGTAGCCCCGTTGAGGGCTTGTCACCCCTCCACTTT. The encoded protein is CASSPVEGLSPLHF.

The V gene is TRBV27, the J gene TRBJ1-3; no reliable D call. Germline V lookup: CDR1 MNHEY, CDR2 SMNVEV (reference sequence). This CDR3 has 14 amino acids. V gave up 1 base and J gave up 0 bases, with 4 bases separating them. The CDR3 loop reads CASSLLASGNTIYF. The CDR3 nucleotides read TGTGCCAGCAGTTTATTAGCCTCTGGAAACACCATATATTTT.

This chain uses TRBV11-3 with TRBJ2-1, with D maybe TRBD1 (5 bases). Germline V gene data show CDR1 as SGHNT and CDR2 as YENEEA. Trimming removed 5 bases at V and 5 bases at J, with 10 bases between. The CDR3 is made up of 13 amino acids. The CDR3 reads CASSNRGHNEQFF. Written as DNA, the CDR3 is TGTGCCAGCAGCAATAGGGGCCACAATGAGCAGTTCTTC.

The rearrangement uses TRBV5-1 and TRBJ2-1, with 10 bases matching TRBD2. This CDR3 comprises 16 residues. Unmatched junction bases numbered 5, after V lost 3 bases and J lost 2 bases. Germline V lookup: CDR1 SGHRS, CDR2 YFSETQ. The CDR3 DNA sequence: TGCGCCAGCAGCTCGGACGGGACTAGCGCCTACAATGAGCAGTTCTTC. Protein product: CASSSDGTSAYNEQFF.

Worth noting for this clone: Since a much larger clone is just one base distant, this may be a read error. The chain combines TRBV11-3 with TRBJ2-1; possible D gene TRBD1, 6 bases. The germline gives CDR1 SGHNT, CDR2 YENEEA. V was clipped by 3 bases and J by 2 bases, with 8 bases between them. This CDR3 has 14 residues. The CDR3 sequence is CASSFRDTYNEQFF. The CDR3 DNA reads as TGTGCCAGCAGCTTCCGGGACACCTACAATGAGCAGTTCTTC.

This clone was detected once. The chain uses TRBV2 and TRBJ1-1; 8 bases agree with TRBD1. CDR1 is SNHLY, CDR2 FYNNEI, per germline. This CDR3 has 13 residues. V shed 11 bases, J shed 1 base, and the junction held 6 bases outside the gene matches. CDR3 bases: TGTGCCGGTCACAGGGGGACGAACACTGAAGCTTTCTTT. Translating it yields CAGHRGTNTEAFF. Looking up the rest from reference TRBV2 and TRBJ1-1 gives the full variable domain: EPEVTQTPSHQVTQMGQEVILRCVPISNHLYFYWYRQILGQKVEFLVSFYNNEISEKSEIFDDQFSVERPDGSNFTLKIRSTKLEDSAMYFCAGHRGTNTEAFFGQGTRLTVV.

The chain links TRBV10-1 to TRBJ2-2; 16 bases are a match to TRBD2. The V gene's germline CDR1 is WNHNN and CDR2 SYGVQD (reference sequence). The CDR3 runs 19 residues. V lost 0 bases and J lost 7; bases outside the gene matches: 8. This chain's CDR3 is CASSESGLAGGRGGGELFF. Written as DNA, the CDR3 is TGCGCCAGCAGTGAGTCGGGACTAGCGGGAGGGCGAGGCGGCGGGGAGCTGTTTTTT.

The chain couples TRBV28 to TRBJ2-5; D unresolved. Trimming pared 3 bases from V and 2 bases from J, leaving 7 bases between. The CDR3 is made up of 13 amino acids. The germline V gene has CDR1 MDHEN and CDR2 SYDVKM. CDR3 protein: CASSLAEQETQYF. The CDR3 coding sequence is TGTGCCAGCAGTTTGGCAGAACAAGAGACCCAGTACTTC.

The chain carries TRBV15 and TRBJ2-6; 7 bases map to TRBD1. The germline V gene encodes CDR1 LNHNV and CDR2 YYDKDF (reference sequence). CDR3 length: 15 residues. The J segment lost 1 base and the V segment lost 10 bases, leaving 7 bases of the junction unmatched. The CDR3 DNA reads as TGTGCCAGCGGACAGGAAGGTTCTGGGGCCAACGTCCTGACTTTC. It codes for CASGQEGSGANVLTF.

The chain employs TRBV5-6 and TRBJ2-3; D is possibly TRBD1 (5 bases). Germline V lookup: CDR1 SGHDT, CDR2 YYEEEE. The CDR3 has 14 residues. V gave up 6 bases and J gave up 3 bases, with 14 bases separating them. Here the CDR3 DNA reads TGTGCCAGCACCCCGCTAGGGGCAACAGATACGCAGTATTTT. Translating it yields CASTPLGATDTQYF.

The chain uses TRBV5-4 and TRBJ2-7, with 9 bases lining up with TRBD1. Losses at the gene ends were 2 bases for V and 1 base for J; bases not matched to a gene: 4. Germline-derived CDR1 and CDR2 are SGHNT and YYREEE (reference sequence). This CDR3 region has 15 residues. The DNA of the CDR3 is TGTGCCAGCAGCTTACAGGGGGCAGGGTCCTACGAGCAGTACTTC. Protein product: CASSLQGAGSYEQYF.

The rearrangement uses TRBV5-6 and TRBJ1-3, with a tentative D call TRBD1 (5 bases). CDR3 size: 14 residues. V dropped 0 bases and J dropped 4 bases, with 8 bases sitting between them. Germline-derived CDR1 and CDR2 are SGHDT and YYEEEE. The CDR3 spells CASSLGGWGNTIYF. In DNA, the CDR3 is TGTGCCAGCAGCTTGGGGGGCTGGGGAAACACCATATATTTT. Full variable domain (remainder filled in from reference TRBV5-6 and TRBJ1-3): DAGVTQSPTHLIKTRGQQVTLRCSPKSGHDTVSWYQQALGQGPQFIFQYYEEEERQRGNFPDRFSGHQFPNYSSELNVNALLLGDSALYLCASSLGGWGNTIYFGEGSWLTVV.

The chain is built from TRBV6-5 and TRBJ1-5, with D possibly being TRBD1 (5 bases). Germline CDR1 and CDR2: MNHEY and SVGAGI. The V end was cut by 2 bases, the J end by 0 bases, with 8 bases between. The CDR3 runs 15 residues. The CDR3 region is CASSYGGDSNQPQHF. The CDR3 DNA reads as TGTGCCAGCAGTTACGGGGGGGATAGCAATCAGCCCCAGCATTTT.

The CDR3 spells CSVEQSQETQYF. The CDR3 DNA reads as TGCAGCGTTGAACAGTCCCAAGAGACCCAGTACTTC. V and J are TRBV29-1 and TRBJ2-5; D ambiguous. Trimming took off 2 bases at V and 1 base at J, with 5 bases between the two ends. There are 12 residues in the CDR3. CDR1 and CDR2 from the germline V gene are SQVTM and ANQGSEA. The variable domain in full, completed from reference TRBV29-1 and TRBJ2-5, reads SAVISQKPSRDICQRGTSLTIQCQVDSQVTMMFWYRQQPGQSLTLIATANQGSEATYESGFVIDKFPISRPNLTFSTLTVSNMSPEDSSIYLCSVEQSQETQYFGPGTRLLVL.

This clone came up once. In nucleotides, the CDR3 is TGCGCCAGCAGCTCGGGGACAGGTCAAGGAGATACGCAGTATTTT. Translation gives CASSSGTGQGDTQYF. The rearrangement links TRBV5-1 to TRBJ2-3; TRBD1 aligns across 8 bases. CDR3 length: 15 residues. Trimming at V came to 3 bases and at J to 5 bases, leaving 8 bases not matched to a gene. Germline CDR1 is SGHRS and CDR2 is YFSETQ.

The chain uses TRBV5-6 and TRBJ1-3; the D is unclear. The V and J ends lost 2 bases and 0 bases respectively, with 9 bases between them. CDR3 length: 15 amino acids. CDR1 is SGHDT, CDR2 YYEEEE, per germline. In nucleotides, the CDR3 is TGTGCCAGCAGCTTCCAGTACAACTCTGGAAACACCATATATTTT. This translates into CASSFQYNSGNTIYF.

The chain links TRBV5-4 to TRBJ2-6; 9 bases are a match to TRBD1. The CDR3 length is 17 residues. Germline V gene sequence: CDR1 SGHNT, CDR2 YYREEE (reference sequence). After removal of 5 bases from V and 2 bases from J, the junction contained 8 bases not matched to a gene. CDR3 DNA sequence: TGTGCCAGCAGACACACAGGGGGCGCAGCTGGGGCCAACGTCCTGACTTTC. This sequence encodes CASRHTGGAAGANVLTF.

The chain links TRBV28 to TRBJ1-2; the D gene is possibly TRBD1 (6 bases). V was pared by 1 base and J by 4 bases, with 13 bases between. The CDR3 is made up of 15 amino acids. The V gene's germline CDR1 is MDHEN and CDR2 SYDVKM. The CDR3 loop is CASSLSPGDGYGYTF. The CDR3 region has the DNA TGTGCCAGCAGTTTATCGCCAGGGGACGGCTATGGCTACACCTTC.

This sequence joins TRBV5-8 and TRBJ1-2, with unresolved D. There are 13 residues in the CDR3. Trimming stripped 3 bases from V and 4 bases from J, with 10 bases between. CDR1 and CDR2 from the germline V gene are SGHTS and YDEGEE. DNA of the CDR3: TGTGCCAGCAGCTCCGGACTGGCCTATGGCTACACCTTC. Translated, it gives CASSSGLAYGYTF. The full variable domain, with the rest looked up from reference TRBV5-8 and TRBJ1-2, is EAGVTQSPTHLIKTRGQQATLRCSPISGHTSVYWYQQALGLGLQFLLWYDEGEERNRGNFPPRFSGRQFPNYSSELNVNALELEDSALYLCASSSGLAYGYTFGSGTRLTVV.

The chain is built from TRBV7-6 and TRBJ2-3; a weak D match, TRBD2 (6 bases). V gave up 1 base and J gave up 1 base, with 9 bases separating them. The CDR3 contains 15 residues. From germline, CDR1 is SGHVS and CDR2 FNYEAQ. The chain's CDR3 is CASSLERERTDTQYF. The CDR3 nucleotides read TGTGCCAGCAGCTTAGAACGGGAGCGCACAGATACGCAGTATTTT. Looking up the rest from reference TRBV7-6 and TRBJ2-3 gives the full variable domain: GAGVSQSPRYKVTKRGQDVALRCDPISGHVSLYWYRQALGQGPEFLTYFNYEAQQDKSGLPNDRFSAERPEGSISTLTIQRTEQRDSAMYRCASSLERERTDTQYFGPGTRLTVL.

The rearrangement uses TRBV4-1 and TRBJ2-7; TRBD2 might be the D (5 bases). Trimming took off 0 bases at V and 1 base at J, with 10 bases between the two ends. The CDR3 contains 15 residues. The germline CDR1 and CDR2 sequences are MGHRA and YSYEKL. CDR3 nucleotides: TGCGCCAGCAGCCAAGATAGGGAGATTTCCTACGAGCAGTACTTC. Encoded protein: CASSQDREISYEQYF.

This chain joins TRBV2 and TRBJ1-1, with TRBD1 as a possible D gene (6 bases). CDR3 size: 13 residues. The germline V and J ends were trimmed by 8 bases and 1 base, with 11 bases remaining between them. Germline values: CDR1 SNHLY, CDR2 FYNNEI. CDR3 residues: CASSTGQNTEAFF. The DNA for the CDR3 is TGTGCCAGCTCCACAGGGCAGAACACTGAAGCTTTCTTT.

The chain recombines TRBV2 with TRBJ1-5, with a possible D match to TRBD1 (6 bases). Germline lookup yields CDR1 SNHLY and CDR2 FYNNEI. V lost 3 bases to trimming and J lost 0 bases, with 18 bases between them. This CDR3 has 18 amino acids. For the CDR3, the DNA is TGTGCCAGCAGTGACGGGATGGGGGCTGGCTATAGCAATCAGCCCCAGCATTTT. Translating gives CASSDGMGAGYSNQPQHF.

The V and J genes are TRBV20-1 and TRBJ2-5; D uncertain. The germline gives CDR1 DFQATT, CDR2 SNEGSKA (reference sequence). CDR3 length: 10 amino acids. Trimming left V 3 bases short and J 6 bases short, with 5 bases between. The CDR3 here is CSASLKTQYF. The CDR3 DNA reads TGCAGTGCTAGCCTTAAGACCCAGTACTTC.

This clone was counted a few times. The chain is built from TRBV25-1 and TRBJ1-1; D call uncertain. V lost 4 bases, J lost 1 base, and 7 bases lay in between. Per the germline V gene, CDR1 is MGHDK and CDR2 is SYGVNS. The length of the CDR3 is 13 residues. Written as DNA, the CDR3 is TGTGCCAGCAGTGGAGTCTCGAACACTGAAGCTTTCTTT. Its protein product is CASSGVSNTEAFF.

A single count supports this clone. The chain carries TRBV4-1 and TRBJ2-3; no definite D call. V was shortened by 0 bases and J by 1 base, with 14 bases between the two germline ends. This CDR3 comprises 17 residues. CDR1 MGHRA and CDR2 YSYEKL come from the germline V gene. In DNA form, the CDR3 reads TGCGCCAGCAGCCAAGATTCGTACCCCGCGCGCACAGATACGCAGTATTTT. Translated, it gives CASSQDSYPARTDTQYF.